These 25 T cell receptor beta chains came from one sample sequenced in a study of neurological immune-mediated disorders. TCRdb re-derived calls from the 5' RACE reads in MiXCR, one entry per CDR3 protein. The table lists 130,000 or so distinct CDR3 sequences, approximately 3.2% of them singletons. Specimen: PBMCs. All receptors come from a woman under 40 with multiple sclerosis.

This clonotype was detected ten times or more. The chain couples TRBV4-3 to TRBJ1-3, with D maybe TRBD1 (6 bases). The V gene lost 1 base and the J gene lost 7 bases, with 17 bases spanning the gap. This CDR3 has 16 residues. The germline CDR1 and CDR2 sequences are LGHNA and YSLEER. The CDR3 nucleotides read TGCGCCAGCAGCCAAGGGTCGGGGGCACACCCTAACACCATATATTTT. Translation: CASSQGSGAHPNTIYF.

This clonotype has ten or more counts. The genes are TRBV7-9 and TRBJ2-7; 7 bases align to TRBD1. The germline V gene has CDR1 SEHNR and CDR2 FQNEAQ (reference sequence). This CDR3 region has 14 residues. V dropped 5 bases and J dropped 4; count of bases not matched to a gene: 8. CDR3 sequence reads: CASSHRDSEYEQYF. CDR3 nucleotide sequence: TGTGCCAGCAGCCACCGGGACAGTGAGTACGAGCAGTACTTC.

With respect to this clonotype: This could be a read error, since a much larger clone is one nucleotide away. The rearrangement uses TRBV7-2 and TRBJ1-2; 7 bases map to TRBD1. CDR3 length: 14 amino acids. V dropped 5 bases and J dropped 7; count of bases not matched to a gene: 10. Germline CDR1 SGHTA, CDR2 FQGNSA. The CDR3 bases are TGTGCCAGCAGCCACGACAGGGCTCTAACTGGCTACACCTTC. It codes for CASSHDRALTGYTF.

This clonotype was counted many times. The V gene is TRBV11-2, the J gene TRBJ2-7; D is ambiguous. Germline assignment: CDR1 SGHAT and CDR2 FQNNGV. Trimming stripped 3 bases from V and 5 bases from J, with 11 bases between. The CDR3 consists of 13 residues. The chain's CDR3 is CASSFERGHEQYF. The CDR3 region has the DNA TGTGCCAGCAGCTTCGAGAGAGGCCACGAGCAGTACTTC.

In this sample, this clonotype turned up many times. The rearrangement joins TRBV10-3 to TRBJ2-5, with 10 nucleotides matching TRBD2. Germline-derived CDR1 and CDR2 are ENHRY and SYGVKD. Trimming took 0 bases from V and 3 from J; bases not matched to a gene: 7. The CDR3 extends over 17 amino acids. The CDR3 loop is CAISESASGGLEETQYF. CDR3 nucleotides: TGTGCCATCAGTGAGTCGGCTAGCGGGGGACTAGAAGAGACCCAGTACTTC.

This clonotype was counted many times. The chain has TRBV5-6 and TRBJ2-1, with 9 bases fitting TRBD1. V lost 3 bases and J lost 8; bases outside the gene matches: 12. CDR3 length equals 16 residues. Looked up from germline, CDR1 is SGHDT and CDR2 is YYEEEE. Written as DNA, the CDR3 is TGTGCCAGCAGCTGGTTTACTGGGACAGGGAATTATGAGCAGTTCTTC. Translation: CASSWFTGTGNYEQFF.

The chain is built from TRBV5-1 and TRBJ2-5, with 7 bases matching TRBD1. The CDR3 covers 13 residues. V lost 6 bases to trimming and J lost 5 bases; unmatched junction nucleotides: 7. The germline CDR1 and CDR2 sequences are SGHRS and YFSETQ. CDR3 coding DNA: TGCGCCAGCACCCACCAGGGGGTCGAGACCCAGTACTTC. Translating it yields CASTHQGVETQYF.

This clonotype was observed at least ten times. The chain links TRBV7-2 to TRBJ2-5; 8 positions agree with TRBD2. CDR1 is SGHTA and CDR2 is FQGNSA in the germline V gene. V lost 7 bases, J lost 1 base, and 8 bases stayed unmatched. The CDR3 has 15 amino acids. The CDR3, as DNA: TGTGCCAGCACCCCGCACGGGGGGGGCCAAGAGACCCAGTACTTC. Translated, it gives CASTPHGGGQETQYF.

This clonotype was recorded at least ten times. The chain joins TRBV5-1 to TRBJ1-6; TRBD1 matches at 7 bases. There are 14 residues in the CDR3. CDR1 is SGHRS and CDR2 is YFSETQ in the germline V gene. V gave up 4 bases and J gave up 10 bases; unmatched junction bases: 8. The CDR3, as DNA: TGCGCCAGCAGCACGGACAGGAGAAGGTCACCCCTCCACTTT. Its translation is CASSTDRRRSPLHF. The variable domain in full, with the rest retrieved from reference TRBV5-1 and TRBJ1-6, is KAGVTQTPRYLIKTRGQQVTLSCSPISGHRSVSWYQQTPGQGLQFLFEYFSETQRNKGNFPGRFSGRQFSNSRSEMNVSTLELGDSALYLCASSTDRRRSPLHFGNGTRLTVT.

In its sample, this clonotype was seen many times. The chain recombines TRBV7-2 with TRBJ2-7, with TRBD2 matching 13 bases. Losses at the gene ends were 5 bases for V and 6 bases for J; bases not matched to a gene: 16. CDR1 and CDR2 (germline): SGHTA, FQGNSA. The CDR3 runs 18 residues. For the CDR3, the DNA is TGTGCCAGCAGCCTTCTAGGAGGACTAGCGGGGGTTAGACCCGAGCAGTACTTC. Protein sequence: CASSLLGGLAGVRPEQYF.

The table lists this clonotype with many counts. V gene TRBV20-1 combines with J gene TRBJ2-5; no firm D call. CDR1 is DFQATT, CDR2 SNEGSKA, per germline (reference sequence). The CDR3 consists of 12 residues. V lost 2 bases and J 5 bases, leaving 9 bases between the germline ends. The CDR3 DNA sequence: TGCAGTGCTAGATCGGCTAAGGAGACCCAGTACTTC. Translated: CSARSAKETQYF.

This clonotype was seen ten or more times. The genes are TRBV5-1 and TRBJ2-1, with D possibly matching TRBD1 (5 bases). The CDR3 runs 17 residues. From germline, CDR1 is SGHRS and CDR2 YFSETQ. Trimming pared 3 bases from V and 1 base from J, leaving 17 bases between. CDR3 amino acids: CASSSAFRGYSYNEQFF. The CDR3 DNA reads TGCGCCAGCAGCTCGGCCTTTAGGGGATATTCCTACAATGAGCAGTTCTTC.

With respect to this clonotype: This may be a read error: a much more frequent sequence differs by one nucleotide. This chain joins TRBV5-1 and TRBJ2-7; 7 bases fit TRBD1. Germline loops: CDR1 SGHRS, CDR2 YFSETQ. This CDR3 contains 14 residues. J gave up 7 bases and V 4 bases, and 11 bases lay outside the gene matches. CDR3 amino acids: CASSRGQVEEEQYF. As DNA, the CDR3 is TGCGCCAGCAGCCGAGGACAGGTGGAGGAAGAGCAGTACTTC.

This clonotype appeared many times. The V call is TRBV6-6, the J call TRBJ1-1; 8 bases are shared with TRBD1. The J segment lost 5 bases and the V segment lost 0 bases, leaving 5 bases of the junction unmatched. The germline V gene encodes CDR1 MNHNY and CDR2 SVGAGI (reference sequence). The CDR3 sequence is 15 residues long. CDR3 in DNA: TGTGCCAGCAGTTACTCGCAGGGGGCTGCAACTGAAGCTTTCTTT. Amino acids: CASSYSQGAATEAFF.

This clonotype has ten or more counts. This sequence joins TRBV6-2 or TRBV6-3 and TRBJ1-1; 10 nucleotides line up with TRBD1. J was trimmed by 0 bases and V by 6 bases; bases with no gene match: 10. The CDR3 runs to 17 residues. The germline gives CDR1 MNHEY, CDR2 SVGEGT. The CDR3: CASSPWGQGPLNTEAFF. As DNA, the CDR3 is TGTGCCAGCAGCCCCTGGGGACAGGGGCCGTTGAACACTGAAGCTTTCTTT.

There are many counts of this clonotype. V gene TRBV7-2 combines with J gene TRBJ2-3, with D possibly being TRBD1 (5 bases). Germline V gene data show CDR1 as SGHTA and CDR2 as FQGNSA. V gave up 2 bases and J gave up 6 bases, with 9 bases separating them. The CDR3 has 13 amino acids. CDR3 sequence (DNA): TGTGCCAGCAGCTTAAATAAGGGGGATACGCAGTATTTT. It yields the protein CASSLNKGDTQYF.

The rearrangement joins TRBV4-1 to TRBJ2-5, with D possibly TRBD2 on 5 matching bases. CDR1 is MGHRA, CDR2 YSYEKL, per germline. This CDR3 is built from 16 residues. Between the trimmed V and J ends, which lost 2 bases and 7 bases, there was a span of 20 bases. CDR3 in DNA: TGCGCCAGCAGCCAACCCCGCCGGGGTTCCGAGGGGACCCAGTACTTC. Protein product: CASSQPRRGSEGTQYF.

This clonotype was seen many times. The chain uses TRBV19 and TRBJ2-3; possibly TRBD2 for D (7 bases). Germline CDR1 LNHDA, CDR2 SQIVND (reference sequence). The CDR3 contains 15 residues. Trimming removed 4 bases at V and 4 bases at J, with 15 bases between. The chain's CDR3 is CASSNGGGRADTQYF. CDR3 coding DNA: TGTGCCAGTAGTAACGGCGGGGGCCGGGCAGATACGCAGTATTTT.

The table lists this clonotype with many counts. V and J are TRBV7-2 and TRBJ2-3; D is uncertain. Deletions cut 5 bases from V and 0 bases from J, with 6 bases between. CDR1 is SGHTA, CDR2 FQGNSA, per germline. There are 13 residues in the CDR3. CDR3 bases: TGTGCCAGCAGCCCGCTTAGCACAGATACGCAGTATTTT. Translation gives CASSPLSTDTQYF.

This clonotype was seen repeatedly, ten times or more. The chain joins TRBV27 to TRBJ2-7; TRBD2 matches at 8 bases. The V segment lost 6 bases and the J segment 4 bases; nucleotides outside the gene matches: 5. CDR3 length equals 13 residues. Germline lookup yields CDR1 MNHEY and CDR2 SMNVEV (reference sequence). The CDR3 is CASSSAGGYEQYF. Here the CDR3 DNA reads TGTGCCAGCAGCTCCGCGGGGGGTTACGAGCAGTACTTC.

This clonotype has ten or more counts. This sequence joins TRBV5-1 and TRBJ1-3; the D is unclear. The V gene lost 3 bases and the J gene lost 0 bases, with 4 bases spanning the gap. There are 13 residues in the CDR3. Germline V gives CDR1 SGHRS, CDR2 YFSETQ. CDR3 sequence (DNA): TGCGCCAGCAGCTCAAACTCTGGAAACACCATATATTTT. It translates to CASSSNSGNTIYF.

This clonotype showed up many times. The chain has TRBV12-3 or TRBV12-4 and TRBJ2-7, with 7 bases matching TRBD1. The V segment lost 6 bases and the J segment 0 bases; nucleotides outside the gene matches: 8. The CDR3 covers 15 residues. The CDR3 nucleotides are TGTGCCAGCAGCCGCATCAGGGGGAGCTCCTACGAGCAGTACTTC. Translated, it gives CASSRIRGSSYEQYF.

The CDR3, as DNA: TGTGCCAGCAGTTACTCGAAACAGGGGGGGATTAGCAATCAGCCCCAGCATTTT. Translating it yields CASSYSKQGGISNQPQHF. The chain combines TRBV6-6 with TRBJ1-5, with TRBD1 matching over 8 bases. Germline V gene sequence: CDR1 MNHNY, CDR2 SVGAGI (reference sequence). J was trimmed by 0 bases and V by 0 bases; bases with no gene match: 7. This CDR3 is 18 amino acids long.

At least ten counts were recorded for this clonotype. The J gene is TRBJ2-1, the V gene TRBV6-6; 10 bases are shared with TRBD2. With V trimmed by 2 bases and J by 8 bases, 3 bases remained unmatched. CDR1 is MNHNY and CDR2 is SVGAGI in the germline V gene (reference sequence). The CDR3 spans 14 residues. As DNA, the CDR3 is TGTGCCAGCAGTTACAGACTAGCGGGTGATGAGCAGTTCTTC. Residues: CASSYRLAGDEQFF.

This clonotype came up many times. The CDR3 is CASSRQLTSNEQFF. DNA for the CDR3: TGCGCCAGCAGCCGACAGCTTACCTCCAATGAGCAGTTCTTC. The chain carries TRBV5-1 and TRBJ2-1; tentatively, D is TRBD1 (5 bases). The V gene's germline CDR1 is SGHRS and CDR2 YFSETQ. The CDR3 runs to 14 residues. The V and J ends lost 4 bases and 6 bases respectively, with 14 bases between them.